The 15 T cell receptor beta chains below all came from one sample that was sequenced in a study of Tregs in tolerant kidney transplant recipients. TCRdb keeps only in-frame clones here, not all; method: immunoSEQ multiplex PCR. This sample has 110,000 or so clones, with 90% found just once. The starting material was CD4+ T cells from blood, obtained before the transplant. The receptors originated from a human donor who received a combined kidney and bone marrow transplant.

In this sample, this clone turned up once. V gene TRBV6-5 combines with J gene TRBJ2-5; weak D call: TRBD1 (5 bases). The ends were cut back, 8 bases at V and 0 bases at J, with 10 bases in the middle. CDR1 is MNHEY, CDR2 SVGAGI, per germline. This CDR3 has 13 amino acids. CDR3 nucleotide sequence: TGTGCCAGCCTTGCAGGGTACCAAGAGACCCAGTACTTC. Its protein product is CASLAGYQETQYF.

The gene calls are TRBV5-5 and TRBJ2-5; weak D call: TRBD1 (6 bases). This CDR3 comprises 17 residues. Trimming cost V 0 bases and J 5 bases, with 20 bases left between them. Germline-derived CDR1 and CDR2 are SGHKS and YYEKEE (reference sequence). In DNA form, the CDR3 reads TGTGCCAGCAGCTTGGAGTCCGGCCAGGGGATGGGGGAGACCCAGTACTTC. It is translated as CASSLESGQGMGETQYF.

This chain uses TRBV10-2 with TRBJ1-1; the D gene is possibly TRBD1 (5 bases). Trimming stripped 2 bases from V and 2 bases from J, with 12 bases between. From germline, CDR1 is WSHSY and CDR2 SAAADI. The CDR3 has 15 residues. The CDR3 is CASSEPNQGNTEAFF. For the CDR3, the DNA is TGCGCCAGCAGTGAGCCTAATCAGGGAAACACTGAAGCTTTCTTT.

The chain employs TRBV28 and TRBJ1-2, with D unclear. CDR1 is MDHEN, CDR2 SYDVKM, per germline. Trimming removed 5 bases at V and 0 bases at J, with 7 bases between. The CDR3 contains 13 residues. CDR3 in amino acids: CASSLQTNYGYTF. DNA of the CDR3: TGTGCCAGCAGTCTACAGACTAACTATGGCTACACCTTC.

Worth noting for this clone: Other nucleotide sequences in the sample specify the same CDR3. The J gene is TRBJ1-2, the V gene TRBV5-4, with TRBD1 matching over 10 bases. The CDR3 totals 15 residues. Per the germline V gene, CDR1 is SGHNT and CDR2 is YYREEE (reference sequence). Losses at the gene ends were 3 bases for V and 4 bases for J; bases not matched to a gene: 6. CDR3: CASSSPGQGSYGYTF. CDR3 coding DNA: TGTGCCAGCAGCTCCCCGGGACAGGGGTCCTATGGCTACACCTTC.

This chain joins TRBV10-3 and TRBJ1-1; 8 nucleotides align to TRBD1. Germline CDR1 is ENHRY and CDR2 is SYGVKD. The length of the CDR3 is 16 residues. Trimming at V came to 0 bases and at J to 3 bases, leaving 6 bases not matched to a gene. CDR3 DNA sequence: TGTGCCATCAGTGAGTCGGCAGGGGGCCGGGACACTGAAGCTTTCTTT. Amino acid sequence: CAISESAGGRDTEAFF.

The gene calls are TRBV4-1 and TRBJ2-1; the D gene is possibly TRBD2 (5 bases). The V end was cut by 3 bases, the J end by 3 bases, with 24 bases between. Germline V gene data show CDR1 as MGHRA and CDR2 as YSYEKL. This CDR3 has 19 residues. CDR3 sequence: CASSQGGVRGWVNYNEQFF. CDR3 in DNA: TGCGCCAGCAGCCAGGGTGGGGTCCGAGGGTGGGTGAACTACAATGAGCAGTTCTTC.

The J gene is TRBJ2-2, the V gene TRBV5-4, with no clear D. Germline CDR1 reads SGHNT; CDR2 reads YYREEE (reference sequence). Trimming cost V 5 bases and J 7 bases, with 12 bases left between them. CDR3 length: 13 residues. The CDR3, as DNA: TGTGCCAGCAGTATGGAGTTCGGCGGGGAGCTGTTTTTT. Protein product: CASSMEFGGELFF.

This clone was seen once. This chain links TRBV27 with TRBJ2-1; possible D gene TRBD1, 6 bases. V gave up 5 bases and J gave up 0 bases, with 17 bases separating them. There are 17 residues in the CDR3. In germline, CDR1 is MNHEY, CDR2 SMNVEV (reference sequence). The CDR3 region is CASSRAKTGNSYNEQFF. The DNA for the CDR3 is TGTGCCAGCAGTCGCGCAAAAACAGGGAACTCCTACAATGAGCAGTTCTTC.

V is TRBV9 and J is TRBJ2-1; D is unresolved. The V gene's germline CDR1 is SGDLS and CDR2 YYNGEE. This CDR3 has 11 residues. Trimming took off 6 bases at V and 5 bases at J, with 6 bases between the two ends. CDR3 coding DNA: TGTGCCAGCACCAGGAACAATGAGCAGTTCTTC. Amino acid sequence: CASTRNNEQFF.

This chain links TRBV5-4 with TRBJ2-7; 8 bases map to TRBD1. The CDR3 length is 14 residues. Germline assignment: CDR1 SGHNT and CDR2 YYREEE (reference sequence). J was trimmed by 7 bases and V by 0 bases; bases with no gene match: 6. The CDR3 spells CASSLELRGPEQYF. DNA for the CDR3: TGTGCCAGCAGCTTGGAACTCAGGGGGCCTGAGCAGTACTTC.

The genes are TRBV2 and TRBJ2-3; weak D call: TRBD1 (5 bases). V gave up 1 base and J gave up 4 bases, with 12 bases separating them. Germline lookup yields CDR1 SNHLY and CDR2 FYNNEI. This CDR3 spans 15 amino acids. CDR3 nucleotides: TGTGCCAGCAGTGAAGGGCCAGGGCCCCCAGATACGCAGTATTTT. Its translation is CASSEGPGPPDTQYF.

This clone appeared a single time. J is TRBJ2-1 and V is TRBV7-8; 9 nucleotides agree with TRBD2. V lost 5 bases to trimming and J lost 7 bases; unmatched junction nucleotides: 6. Germline V CDR1 and CDR2: SGHVS, FQNEAQ. The CDR3 has 14 residues. The CDR3 DNA reads TGTGCCAGCAGCCGGACTAGCGCTCCAAATGAGCAGTTCTTC. This translates into CASSRTSAPNEQFF.

This chain connects TRBV10-1 to TRBJ2-3; D perhaps matches TRBD2 (5 bases). The length of the CDR3 is 16 residues. V gave up 3 bases and J gave up 0 bases, with 13 bases separating them. Germline CDR1 WNHNN, CDR2 SYGVQD (reference sequence). In nucleotides, the CDR3 is TGCGCCAGCAGTGAACGTTCCTCGGGGAGCACAGATACGCAGTATTTT. Translation gives CASSERSSGSTDTQYF.

J is TRBJ2-6 and V is TRBV28; TRBD1 aligns across 7 bases. Germline CDR1 reads MDHEN; CDR2 reads SYDVKM. CDR3 size: 18 residues. V shed 10 bases, J shed 0 bases, and the junction held 15 bases outside the gene matches. The CDR3 region is CATGDSRSLFSGANVLTF. The CDR3 coding sequence is TGTGCCACCGGGGACAGTCGTTCCTTATTCTCTGGGGCCAACGTCCTGACTTTC.